Listed below are T cell receptor beta chains from one sample, sequenced in a study of cytomegalovirus exposure and HLA in healthy donors. TCRdb's table, derived via immunoSEQ multiplex PCR, lists solely in-frame clones and lacks some. The sample has about 250,000 clones, 80% seen once. Specimen: PBMCs. The source of these receptors is a girl under 10 years old in good health and CMV-seronegative. Each CDR3 is given with its conserved first and last residue. A D gene is named only where the DNA matches it firmly. Clone size is stated in some rows and not others, as once, few, many or a class when expanded.

TRBV2	.	once	TRBJ1-2	CASSVGARTPYGYTF	TGTGCCAGCAGTGTAGGGGCCCGCACACCGTATGGCTACACCTTC
TRBV10-2	TRBD2	few	TRBJ2-1	CASREGLAGLYNEQFF	TGCGCCAGCAGGGAGGGACTAGCGGGCCTCTACAATGAGCAGTTCTTC
TRBV5-1	.	.	TRBJ1-1	CASSSQSGTEAFF	TGCGCCAGCAGCTCACAGTCAGGGACTGAAGCTTTCTTT
TRBV18	.	.	TRBJ2-1	CASSLELALGEQFF	TGTGCCAGCTCACTCGAACTAGCCCTCGGTGAGCAGTTCTTC
TRBV9	TRBD2	.	TRBJ2-7	CASSDGLAGGSSYEQYF	TGTGCCAGCAGCGACGGACTAGCGGGAGGGAGCTCCTACGAGCAGTACTTC
TRBV7-9	TRBD2	.	TRBJ2-7	CASSSQGRRELAYEQYF	TGTGCCAGCAGCTCCCAAGGTCGGCGGGAGCTTGCCTACGAGCAGTACTTC
TRBV28	TRBD1	.	TRBJ1-1	CASSLTLSPQGEGSTEAFF	TGTGCCAGCAGTTTAACCCTATCACCACAGGGGGAAGGGAGCACTGAAGCTTTCTTT
TRBV27	TRBD2	.	TRBJ2-1	CASSIYSAGGPDEQFF	TGTGCCAGCAGTATCTACTCGGCGGGGGGGCCCGATGAGCAGTTCTTC
TRBV2	TRBD2	.	TRBJ2-7	CASISGGEQYF	TGTGCCAGCATTTCGGGGGGGGAGCAGTACTTC
TRBV7-3	TRBD2	.	TRBJ2-3	CASSTGGFFADTQYF	TGTGCCAGCAGCACGGGGGGGTTCTTCGCAGATACGCAGTATTTT
TRBV4-2	TRBD2	.	TRBJ2-1	CASSQDLEAGGRDEQFF	TGTGCCAGCAGCCAAGATCTGGAGGCGGGGGGGCGGGATGAGCAGTTCTTC
TRBV11-2	.	.	TRBJ2-1	CASSRMGRPLYNEQFF	TGTGCCAGCAGCCGTATGGGCAGGCCCTTATACAATGAGCAGTTCTTC
TRBV29-1	.	.	TRBJ2-4	CSVEELSYGGAKNIQYF	TGCAGCGTTGAAGAGCTATCGTACGGGGGAGCCAAAAACATTCAGTACTTC
TRBV5-1	TRBD1	.	TRBJ2-5	CASSSGTGEEETQYF	TGCGCCAGCAGCTCCGGGACAGGGGAGGAGGAGACCCAGTACTTC
TRBV18	.	.	TRBJ1-1	CASSPSTGTNTEAFF	TGTGCCAGCTCACCATCGACAGGCACAAACACTGAAGCTTTCTTT
TRBV13	.	once	TRBJ2-1	CASSPPTGNEQFF	TGTGCCAGCAGCCCCCCAACAGGCAATGAGCAGTTCTTC
TRBV5-4	TRBD2	.	TRBJ2-7	CASSSWTSGRARTYEQYF	TGTGCCAGCAGCTCCTGGACTAGCGGGAGGGCCAGGACCTACGAGCAGTACTTC
TRBV7-8	TRBD1	few	TRBJ1-2	CASSEDRDYGYTF	TGTGCCAGCAGCGAAGACAGGGACTATGGCTACACCTTC
TRBV7-9	TRBD1	.	TRBJ2-3	CASSTRDSNTDTQYF	TGTGCCAGCAGCACCCGGGACAGCAACACAGATACGCAGTATTTT
TRBV5-4	.	.	TRBJ1-2	CASSSSDSYGYTF	TGTGCCAGCAGCTCCAGTGACAGCTATGGCTACACCTTC
TRBV12-5	.	few	TRBJ1-1	CASGPTGGEGEAFF	TGTGCTAGTGGGCCAACGGGGGGCGAGGGGGAAGCTTTCTTT
TRBV5-1	.	.	TRBJ1-4	CASSLAAGPYEKLFF	TGCGCCAGCAGCTTGGCAGCGGGGCCTTATGAAAAACTGTTTTTT
TRBV4-1	.	.	TRBJ2-3	CASSPPQGPDTQYF	TGCGCCAGCAGCCCACCACAGGGCCCAGATACGCAGTATTTT
TRBV28	.	.	TRBJ2-2	CASSSILLGDTGELFF	TGTGCCAGCAGTTCCATACTTCTAGGCGACACCGGGGAGCTGTTTTTT